A single sample gave rise to the 8 T cell receptor beta chains below, sequenced in a study of blood T cell repertoires in COVID-19. The repertoire was sequenced with immunoSEQ multiplex PCR; TCRdb's copy has only in-frame clones and lacks some. The table includes over 85,000 clones, around four fifths detected once. Input material: peripheral blood. The origin of the receptors is a man aged 45 to 65 with acute or convalescent COVID-19.

This clone came up once. The J gene is TRBJ2-1, the V gene TRBV5-1; 9 bases are a match to TRBD2. The CDR3 is 17 amino acids. Looked up from germline, CDR1 is SGHRS and CDR2 is YFSETQ. Germline trimming cut 1 base from V and 6 bases from J; bases unmatched to any gene: 11. The CDR3 spells CASSLNPGLAGTNEQFF. CDR3 nucleotides: TGCGCCAGCAGCTTGAATCCCGGGCTAGCGGGAACCAATGAGCAGTTCTTC.

The table lists this clone with a few counts. This chain connects TRBV29-1 to TRBJ1-5, with 8 bases matching TRBD1. CDR1 is SQVTM and CDR2 is ANQGSEA in the germline V gene. The CDR3 contains 14 residues. Trimming took 1 base from V and 7 from J; bases not matched to a gene: 6. CDR3 loop: CSVEVGQGTQPQHF. The CDR3 bases are TGCAGCGTTGAAGTAGGACAGGGTACGCAGCCCCAGCATTTT.

There are a few counts of this clone. This chain uses TRBV12-3 or TRBV12-4 with TRBJ2-1, with D perhaps TRBD2 (6 bases). V dropped 6 bases and J dropped 8 bases, with 11 bases sitting between them. The CDR3 extends over 12 amino acids. CDR3 sequence: CASRRGIDEQFF. As DNA, the CDR3 is TGTGCCAGCAGACGGGGGATCGATGAGCAGTTCTTC.

A single count supports this clone. The chain is built from TRBV15 and TRBJ2-1, with 8 bases fitting TRBD1. V was pared by 1 base and J by 0 bases, with 5 bases of the junction left unmatched. The CDR3 totals 17 residues. Per the germline V gene, CDR1 is LNHNV and CDR2 is YYDKDF (reference sequence). CDR3 sequence: CATSRGQGAGSYNEQFF. In nucleotides, the CDR3 is TGTGCCACCAGCAGAGGCCAGGGGGCGGGCTCCTACAATGAGCAGTTCTTC. The full variable domain, with the rest looked up from reference TRBV15 and TRBJ2-1, is DAMVIQNPRYQVTQFGKPVTLSCSQTLNHNVMYWYQQKSSQAPKLLFHYYDKDFNNEADTPDNFQSRRPNTSFCFLDIRSPGLGDTAMYLCATSRGQGAGSYNEQFFGPGTRLTVL.

CDR3 amino acids: CASSFPKQGAFNSYEQYF. CDR3 in DNA: TGTGCCAGCAGCTTCCCAAAACAGGGGGCTTTTAACTCCTACGAGCAGTACTTC. The rearrangement uses TRBV11-2 and TRBJ2-7; 9 positions agree with TRBD1. Losses at the gene ends were 3 bases for V and 0 bases for J; bases not matched to a gene: 12. Germline V lookup: CDR1 SGHAT, CDR2 FQNNGV. CDR3 size: 18 residues.

In this sample, this clone turned up a few times. The rearrangement links TRBV5-5 to TRBJ2-7; TRBD2 matches 10 bases. The trim removed 2 bases at V and 0 bases at J, leaving 11 bases unmatched. This CDR3 has 18 residues. Per the germline V gene, CDR1 is SGHKS and CDR2 is YYEKEE (reference sequence). CDR3 sequence reads: CASSFYAGLAVSSYEQYF. The CDR3 DNA is TGTGCCAGCAGCTTTTACGCCGGACTAGCGGTGAGCTCCTACGAGCAGTACTTC.

The gene calls are TRBV27 and TRBJ2-1, with a possible D match to TRBD2 (5 bases). Trimming left V 7 bases short and J 9 bases short, with 19 bases between. This CDR3 contains 14 residues. Germline values: CDR1 MNHEY, CDR2 SMNVEV (reference sequence). The CDR3, as DNA: TGTGCCAGCAAAGGTATCGGGAATCGGGGTGAGCAGTTCTTC. Translating it yields CASKGIGNRGEQFF.

The J gene is TRBJ2-2, the V gene TRBV6-5; TRBD1 aligns across 7 bases. Per germline, CDR1 MNHEY and CDR2 SVGAGI. This CDR3 comprises 15 residues. J was trimmed by 0 bases and V by 6 bases; bases with no gene match: 4. This CDR3 reads CASRRGQANTGELFF. DNA of the CDR3: TGTGCCAGCAGGAGAGGACAGGCGAACACCGGGGAGCTGTTTTTT.